This T cell receptor (beta chain) stems from a study of blood T cell repertoires in COVID-19. The CDR3 is 13 residues long. Germline V gives CDR1 SGHAT, CDR2 FQNNGV. Trimming left V 6 bases short and J 0 bases short, with 8 bases between. Participant-given clinical history determined each cohort assignment. TCRdb's table, derived via immunoSEQ multiplex PCR, lists solely in-frame clones and lacks some. The table includes under 200,000 clones, roughly 80% detected once. Sequenced sample: PBMCs or T cells enriched from blood (not recorded which). The clonotype originates from a man aged 50 to 59 who had recovered from COVID-19. This chain links TRBV11-2 with TRBJ1-1; unclear D gene. This CDR3 reads CASRHGMNTEAFF. For the CDR3, the DNA is TGTGCCAGCAGACACGGGATGAACACTGAAGCTTTCTTT.